A selection of T cell receptor beta chains follows, all from one sample in a study of T-cell memory formation after mild COVID-19. TCRdb re-called the 5' RACE reads through MiXCR, storing one row per CDR3 protein. This sample yields approximately 580,000 distinct CDR3 sequences, of which around 21% are seen a single time; around 13% belongs to the top ten. Material for sequencing was PBMCs or a T cell subset sorted from them (not recorded which). The receptor set was obtained from an adult woman who had mild COVID-19 (a few samples of this study predate the infection). Cell type and time point are not known. The conserved cysteine and the conserved F or W are not part of the CDR3 here. Each record gives: CDR3 length, J gene, V gene, CDR3 protein.

cdr3_length: 14
j_call: TRBJ2-2
v_call: TRBV5-4
cdr3_aa: ASSSQTGHSTGELF

cdr3_length: 9
j_call: TRBJ1-1
v_call: TRBV5-5
cdr3_aa: ASSSPMRAF

cdr3_length: 11
j_call: TRBJ1-2
v_call: TRBV7-8
cdr3_aa: ASSPGQGNGYT

cdr3_length: 12
j_call: TRBJ2-1
v_call: TRBV5-1
cdr3_aa: ASSFASGPQEQF

cdr3_length: 13
j_call: TRBJ1-1
v_call: TRBV5-1
cdr3_aa: ASSFRVGLNTEAF

cdr3_length: 14
j_call: TRBJ2-1
v_call: TRBV7-3
cdr3_aa: ASSRGLAGGNNEQF

cdr3_length: 12
j_call: TRBJ1-5
v_call: TRBV12-3/TRBV12-4
cdr3_aa: ASSPPLSNQPQH

cdr3_length: 12
j_call: TRBJ2-7
v_call: TRBV6-2/TRBV6-3
cdr3_aa: ASSDGYLSGEQY

cdr3_length: 10
j_call: TRBJ1-5
v_call: TRBV19
cdr3_aa: ASQGADQPQH

cdr3_length: 13
j_call: TRBJ2-1
v_call: TRBV11-3
cdr3_aa: ASSPTSDRYNEQF

cdr3_length: 12
j_call: TRBJ2-7
v_call: TRBV12-3/TRBV12-4
cdr3_aa: ASSPDGTYYEQY

cdr3_length: 12
j_call: TRBJ2-7
v_call: TRBV12-3/TRBV12-4
cdr3_aa: ASPPTLAPYEQY

cdr3_length: 12
j_call: TRBJ2-2
v_call: TRBV12-3/TRBV12-4
cdr3_aa: ASSLSGGTGELF

cdr3_length: 13
j_call: TRBJ2-1
v_call: TRBV3-1
cdr3_aa: ASSRVAGVYNEQF

cdr3_length: 13
j_call: TRBJ1-2
v_call: TRBV6-4
cdr3_aa: ASSDSYQGLNGYT

cdr3_length: 13
j_call: TRBJ2-7
v_call: TRBV5-4
cdr3_aa: ASSPDRDYSYEQY

cdr3_length: 12
j_call: TRBJ2-3
v_call: TRBV5-1
cdr3_aa: ASIDRGRADTQY

cdr3_length: 16
j_call: TRBJ2-5
v_call: TRBV12-3/TRBV12-4
cdr3_aa: ASSLERLAGGSQETQY

cdr3_length: 11
j_call: TRBJ2-3
v_call: TRBV12-3/TRBV12-4
cdr3_aa: ASSPSPQYAQY

cdr3_length: 12
j_call: TRBJ2-5
v_call: TRBV20-1
cdr3_aa: SAIIAGGMETQY

cdr3_length: 12
j_call: TRBJ1-3
v_call: TRBV4-1
cdr3_aa: ASSQGYGENTIY

cdr3_length: 13
j_call: TRBJ2-3
v_call: TRBV5-1
cdr3_aa: ASSLSGYGADTQY

cdr3_length: 13
j_call: TRBJ2-3
v_call: TRBV27
cdr3_aa: ASSLTWTATDTQY

cdr3_length: 10
j_call: TRBJ1-2
v_call: TRBV20-1
cdr3_aa: SATPRGEGYT

cdr3_length: 11
j_call: TRBJ2-2
v_call: TRBV7-6
cdr3_aa: ASTSAKAGELF

cdr3_length: 9
j_call: TRBJ2-1
v_call: TRBV25-1
cdr3_aa: ASSVYYEQF

cdr3_length: 13
j_call: TRBJ2-7
v_call: TRBV7-9
cdr3_aa: ASSLGQGLSHEQY

cdr3_length: 11
j_call: TRBJ1-2
v_call: TRBV6-2/TRBV6-3
cdr3_aa: ASSPGRRYGYT

cdr3_length: 15
j_call: TRBJ2-3
v_call: TRBV29-1
cdr3_aa: SVEELVGTDYTDTQY

cdr3_length: 11
j_call: TRBJ2-2
v_call: TRBV2
cdr3_aa: ASSVINTGELF

cdr3_length: 11
j_call: TRBJ2-5
v_call: TRBV18
cdr3_aa: ASSPRDGETQY